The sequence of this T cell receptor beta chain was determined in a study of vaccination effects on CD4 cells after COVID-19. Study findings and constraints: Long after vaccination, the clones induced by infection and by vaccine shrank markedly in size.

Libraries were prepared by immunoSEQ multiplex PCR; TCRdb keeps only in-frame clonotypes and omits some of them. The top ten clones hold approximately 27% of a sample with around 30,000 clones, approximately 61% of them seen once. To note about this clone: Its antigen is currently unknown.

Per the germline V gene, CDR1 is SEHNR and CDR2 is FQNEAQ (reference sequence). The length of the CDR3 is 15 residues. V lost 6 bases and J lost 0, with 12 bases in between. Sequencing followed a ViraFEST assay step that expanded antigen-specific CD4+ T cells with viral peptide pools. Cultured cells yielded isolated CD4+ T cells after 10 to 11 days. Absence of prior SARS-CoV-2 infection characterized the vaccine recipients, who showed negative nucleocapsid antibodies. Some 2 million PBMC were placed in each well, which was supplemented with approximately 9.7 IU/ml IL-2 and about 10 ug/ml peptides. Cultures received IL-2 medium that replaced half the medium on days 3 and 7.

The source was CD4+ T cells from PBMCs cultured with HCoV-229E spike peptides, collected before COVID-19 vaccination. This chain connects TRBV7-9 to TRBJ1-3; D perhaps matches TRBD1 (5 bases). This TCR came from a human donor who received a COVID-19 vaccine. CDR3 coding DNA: TGTGCCAGCAGAGGGGACCGAGACTCTGGAAACACCATATATTTT. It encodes CASRGDRDSGNTIYF. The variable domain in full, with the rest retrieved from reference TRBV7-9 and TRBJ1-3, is DTGVSQNPRHKITKRGQNVTFRCDPISEHNRLYWYRQTLGQGPEFLTYFQNEAQLEKSRLLSDRFSAERPKGSFSTLEIQRTEQGDSAMYLCASRGDRDSGNTIYFGEGSWLTVV.